A single sample is the source of the 7 T cell receptor beta chains below, sequenced in a study of CD8 T cells in ankylosing spondylitis. One entry per CDR3 protein, called by TCRdb with MiXCR from the 5' RACE reads. The sample has more than 150,000 distinct CDR3 sequences; roughly 20% are singletons. Sequences were obtained from blood, either unsorted or a sorted T cell fraction (not recorded which). The origin of the receptors is a male donor aged 10 to 35 with ankylosing spondylitis or in good health (not recorded which).

A few counts support this clonotype. The chain combines TRBV20-1 with TRBJ1-2; TRBD1 aligns across 10 bases. The ends lost 1 base at V and 4 bases at J; junction bases unmatched: 3. Germline V gives CDR1 DFQATT, CDR2 SNEGSKA (reference sequence). CDR3 length equals 14 residues. The CDR3 region is CSARGGQGSYGYTF. For the CDR3, the DNA is TGCAGTGCTAGAGGGGGACAGGGGTCCTATGGCTACACCTTC.

This clonotype was recorded many times. This sequence joins TRBV7-3 and TRBJ2-1, with 9 bases lining up with TRBD2. The CDR3 extends over 16 amino acids. V was pared by 5 bases and J by 3 bases, with 8 bases of the junction left unmatched. Germline V gene data show CDR1 as SGHTA and CDR2 as FQGTGA. In DNA, the CDR3 is TGTGCCAGCAGCATTGCTAGCGGGGCCGACTACAATGAGCAGTTCTTC. Translation: CASSIASGADYNEQFF.

This clonotype was counted at least ten times. This chain uses TRBV20-1 with TRBJ1-5, with a tentative D call TRBD1 (6 bases). Trimming shortened V by 2 bases and J by 5 bases, and 16 bases separated the two germline ends. Germline V CDR1 and CDR2: DFQATT, SNEGSKA (reference sequence). This CDR3 is 15 amino acids long. CDR3 bases: TGCAGTGCTAGACCCCGGGGGCTGCGAGATCAGCCCCAGCATTTT. This translates into CSARPRGLRDQPQHF.

This clonotype showed up many times. The chain links TRBV6-2 or TRBV6-3 to TRBJ2-1, with D unresolved. Trimming shortened V by 1 base and J by 5 bases, and 6 bases separated the two germline ends. CDR1 and CDR2 (germline): MNHEY, SVGEGT. The CDR3 length is 13 residues. The CDR3 DNA sequence: TGTGCCAGCAGTTACTGGCCGGACAATGAGCAGTTCTTC. This encodes CASSYWPDNEQFF.

V usage is TRBV29-1 and J usage is TRBJ2-5, with D perhaps matching TRBD2 (5 bases). CDR3 length equals 13 residues. CDR1 and CDR2 (germline): SQVTM, ANQGSEA. Deletions cut 3 bases from V and 6 bases from J, with 14 bases between. The CDR3 nucleotides read TGCAGCGTTGAGCCCCCGGGGTGGCAGACCCAGTACTTC. Translated: CSVEPPGWQTQYF.

This rearrangement joins TRBV7-8 to TRBJ2-1; a possible D gene is TRBD1 (6 bases). With 10 bases removed from V and 6 bases from J, the gap between germline ends came to 19 bases. The CDR3 is made up of 14 amino acids. Per germline, CDR1 SGHVS and CDR2 FQNEAQ. DNA of the CDR3: TGTGCCACCGGTGGGGTGGGGGCCACCAATGAGCAGTTCTTC. Its translation: CATGGVGATNEQFF. Combining the CDR3 with reference TRBV7-8 and TRBJ2-1 gives the whole variable domain GAGVSQSPRYKVAKRGQDVALRCDPISGHVSLFWYQQALGQGPEFLTYFQNEAQLDKSGLPSDRFFAERPEGSVSTLKIQRTQQEDSAVYLCATGGVGATNEQFFGPGTRLTVL.

This clonotype appeared many times. This sequence joins TRBV7-9 and TRBJ2-6; no reliable D call. Germline CDR1 and CDR2: SEHNR and FQNEAQ (reference sequence). This CDR3 spans 15 amino acids. Trimming removed 1 base at V and 0 bases at J, with 4 bases between. The CDR3 coding sequence is TGTGCCAGCAGCTTAGTAGACTCTGGGGCCAACGTCCTGACTTTC. Protein sequence: CASSLVDSGANVLTF.